The present entry profiles one TCR beta chain with its context. As yet, its antigen is unknown. A 5'RACE reaction primed in the constant segment made cDNA libraries of TCR alpha and TCR beta, and these carried sample barcodes and UMIs. TCRdb called the 5' RACE reads again in MiXCR, with one record for every CDR3 protein. The sample lists some 130,000 distinct CDR3 sequences, about a sixth occurring once. Trimming removed 3 bases from V and 2 bases from J; junction bases left unmatched: 3. Germline CDR1 reads WNHNN; CDR2 reads SYGVQD (reference sequence). CDR3 length: 15 residues. The data were obtained in a study of T-cell memory formation after mild COVID-19. Study conclusions and caveats: Of the contracting clones, CD4+ ones lay mainly in CM and EM, and CD8+ ones in EMRA. Memory from before infection featured some responding clones, which suggests cross-reactive memory joined.

The receptor was isolated from a man younger than 35 who had mild COVID-19 (a few samples of this study predate the infection). Cell type and time point are not known. What was sequenced was PBMCs or a T cell subset sorted from them (not recorded which). V is TRBV10-1 and J is TRBJ2-1; TRBD1 aligns across 8 bases. CDR3 nucleotides: TGCGCCAGCAGTGAAACACAGGGGGCCTACAATGAGCAGTTCTTC. Encoded protein: CASSETQGAYNEQFF.